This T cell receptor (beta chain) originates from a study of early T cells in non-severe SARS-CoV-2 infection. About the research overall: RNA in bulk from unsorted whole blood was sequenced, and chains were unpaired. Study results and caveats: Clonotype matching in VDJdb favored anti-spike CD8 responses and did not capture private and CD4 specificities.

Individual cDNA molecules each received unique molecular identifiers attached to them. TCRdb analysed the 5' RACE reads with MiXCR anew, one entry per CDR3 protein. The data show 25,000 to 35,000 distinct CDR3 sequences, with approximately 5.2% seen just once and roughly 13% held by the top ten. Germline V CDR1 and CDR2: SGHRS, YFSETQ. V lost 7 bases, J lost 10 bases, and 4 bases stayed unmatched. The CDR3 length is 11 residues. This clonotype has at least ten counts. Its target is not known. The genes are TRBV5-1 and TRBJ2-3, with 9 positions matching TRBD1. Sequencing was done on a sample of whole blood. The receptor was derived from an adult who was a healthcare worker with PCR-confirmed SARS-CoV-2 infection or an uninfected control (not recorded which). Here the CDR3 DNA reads TGCGCCAGCGGGACAGGGATCGCGCAGTATTTT. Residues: CASGTGIAQYF.